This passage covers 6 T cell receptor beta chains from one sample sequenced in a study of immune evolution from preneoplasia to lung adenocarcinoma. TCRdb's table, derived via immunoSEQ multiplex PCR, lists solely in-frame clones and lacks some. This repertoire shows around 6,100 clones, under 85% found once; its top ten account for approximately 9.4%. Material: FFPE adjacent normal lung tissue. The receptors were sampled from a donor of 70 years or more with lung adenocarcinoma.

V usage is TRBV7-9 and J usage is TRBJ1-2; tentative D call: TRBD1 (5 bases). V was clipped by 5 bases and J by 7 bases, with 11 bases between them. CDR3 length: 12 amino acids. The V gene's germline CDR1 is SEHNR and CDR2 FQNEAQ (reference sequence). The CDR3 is CASSLGGGGYTF. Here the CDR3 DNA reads TGTGCCAGCAGCCTTGGGGGAGGTGGCTACACCTTC.

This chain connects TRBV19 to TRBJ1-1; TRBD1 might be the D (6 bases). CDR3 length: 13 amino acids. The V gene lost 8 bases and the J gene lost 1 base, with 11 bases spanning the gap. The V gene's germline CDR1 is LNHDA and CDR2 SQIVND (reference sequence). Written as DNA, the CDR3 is TGTGCCAGTGGGGGCGTTAAGAACACTGAAGCTTTCTTT. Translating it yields CASGGVKNTEAFF.

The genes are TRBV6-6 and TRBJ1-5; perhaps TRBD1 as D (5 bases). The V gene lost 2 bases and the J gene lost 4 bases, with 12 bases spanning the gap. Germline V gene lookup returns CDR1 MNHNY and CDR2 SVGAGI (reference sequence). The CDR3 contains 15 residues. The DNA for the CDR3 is TGTGCCAGCAGTTACGGGGCGGGGCCTAATCAGCCCCAGCATTTT. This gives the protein CASSYGAGPNQPQHF.

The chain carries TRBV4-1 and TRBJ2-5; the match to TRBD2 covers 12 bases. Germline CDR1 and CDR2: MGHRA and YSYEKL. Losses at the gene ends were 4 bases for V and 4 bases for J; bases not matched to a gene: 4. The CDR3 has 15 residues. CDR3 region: CASSRSTSGRETQYF. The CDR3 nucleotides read TGCGCCAGCAGCCGGTCGACTAGCGGGAGAGAGACCCAGTACTTC.

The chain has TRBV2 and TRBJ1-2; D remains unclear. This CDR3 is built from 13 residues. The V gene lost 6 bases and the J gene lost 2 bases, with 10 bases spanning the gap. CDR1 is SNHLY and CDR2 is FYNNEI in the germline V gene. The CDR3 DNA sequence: TGTGCCAGCAGCGATGACATGAACTATGGCTACACCTTC. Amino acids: CASSDDMNYGYTF. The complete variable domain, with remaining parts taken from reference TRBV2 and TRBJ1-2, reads EPEVTQTPSHQVTQMGQEVILRCVPISNHLYFYWYRQILGQKVEFLVSFYNNEISEKSEIFDDQFSVERPDGSNFTLKIRSTKLEDSAMYFCASSDDMNYGYTFGSGTRLTVV.

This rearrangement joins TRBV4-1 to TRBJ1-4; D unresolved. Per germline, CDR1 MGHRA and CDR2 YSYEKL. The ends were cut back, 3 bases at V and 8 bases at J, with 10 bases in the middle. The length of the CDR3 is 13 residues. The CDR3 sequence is CASSQRAGEKLFF. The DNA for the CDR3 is TGCGCCAGCAGCCAGCGGGCGGGAGAAAAACTGTTTTTT.